These T cell receptor beta chains were read from a single sample in a study of PD-L1 blockade in urothelial cancer. Sequencing was performed with immunoSEQ multiplex PCR; in TCRdb, only in-frame clones are kept and a portion is missing. The table has under 30,000 clones, 80% to 85% seen once. The sequencing used PBMCs, collected around atezolizumab (anti-PD-L1) treatment. The receptors shown here come from a man aged 45-65 years with urothelial cancer. Each CDR3 is given with its conserved first and last residue. A D gene is named only where the DNA matches it firmly. The size of a clone is reported for some rows only, either as once, few or many, or as a class for expanded clones.

d_call: .; v_call: TRBV18; clone_size: .; j_call: TRBJ1-6; cdr3_aa: CASSPGRPGDSPLHF; cdr3_nt: TGTGCCAGCTCACCCGGGCGCCCGGGGGATTCACCCCTCCACTTT
d_call: TRBD1; v_call: TRBV7-6; clone_size: .; j_call: TRBJ1-1; cdr3_aa: CASSFRPGTGNTEAFF; cdr3_nt: TGTGCCAGCAGCTTTCGGCCCGGGACAGGGAACACTGAAGCTTTCTTT
d_call: TRBD2; v_call: TRBV12-5; clone_size: .; j_call: TRBJ2-2; cdr3_aa: CASGSSGGGIWTGELFF; cdr3_nt: TGTGCTAGTGGTTCCTCGGGGGGGGGAATATGGACCGGGGAGCTGTTTTTT
d_call: TRBD1; v_call: TRBV5-1; clone_size: few; j_call: TRBJ2-1; cdr3_aa: CASSLGGTGLDEQFF; cdr3_nt: TGCGCCAGCAGCTTGGGAGGGACAGGGCTGGATGAGCAGTTCTTC
d_call: .; v_call: TRBV12-5; clone_size: .; j_call: TRBJ1-4; cdr3_aa: CASGLFRGRGDEKLFF; cdr3_nt: TGTGCTAGTGGTTTGTTTAGGGGCAGGGGAGACGAAAAACTGTTTTTT
d_call: .; v_call: TRBV10-1; clone_size: .; j_call: TRBJ2-4; cdr3_aa: CASSENGKNIQYF; cdr3_nt: TGCGCCAGCAGTGAGAACGGCAAAAACATTCAGTACTTC
d_call: .; v_call: TRBV10-2; clone_size: .; j_call: TRBJ2-7; cdr3_aa: CASMGASDYEQYF; cdr3_nt: TGCGCCAGCATGGGGGCTAGTGACTACGAGCAGTACTTC
d_call: TRBD2; v_call: TRBV4-1; clone_size: .; j_call: TRBJ2-5; cdr3_aa: CASSLRLAGANQETQYF; cdr3_nt: TGCGCCAGCAGCTTACGACTAGCGGGGGCGAACCAAGAGACCCAGTACTTC
d_call: .; v_call: TRBV5-1; clone_size: .; j_call: TRBJ2-2; cdr3_aa: CASSLGQGYYTGELFF; cdr3_nt: TGCGCCAGCAGCTTGGGTCAGGGTTATTACACCGGGGAGCTGTTTTTT
d_call: TRBD1; v_call: TRBV5-1; clone_size: .; j_call: TRBJ1-1; cdr3_aa: CASSADRTAEAFF; cdr3_nt: TGCGCCAGCAGCGCGGACAGGACCGCTGAAGCTTTCTTT
d_call: TRBD1; v_call: TRBV28; clone_size: .; j_call: TRBJ1-4; cdr3_aa: CASSLGTGLNEKLFF; cdr3_nt: TGTGCCAGCAGTTTAGGGACAGGGCTAAATGAAAAACTGTTTTTT
d_call: TRBD1; v_call: TRBV18; clone_size: .; j_call: TRBJ1-1; cdr3_aa: CASSFKDRATEAFF; cdr3_nt: TGTGCCAGCTCATTCAAGGACAGGGCCACTGAAGCTTTCTTT
d_call: .; v_call: TRBV5-5; clone_size: .; j_call: TRBJ1-1; cdr3_aa: CASSLQGRYTEAFF; cdr3_nt: TGTGCCAGCAGCTTGCAGGGTAGGTACACTGAAGCTTTCTTT
d_call: TRBD2; v_call: TRBV5-1; clone_size: few; j_call: TRBJ2-1; cdr3_aa: CASSLAGTSVDEQFF; cdr3_nt: TGCGCCAGCAGCTTGGCCGGGACTAGCGTCGATGAGCAGTTCTTC
d_call: TRBD1; v_call: TRBV6-6; clone_size: .; j_call: TRBJ1-2; cdr3_aa: CASSSRDRENYGYTF; cdr3_nt: TGTGCCAGCAGTTCGAGGGACAGAGAAAACTATGGCTACACCTTC
d_call: .; v_call: TRBV19; clone_size: .; j_call: TRBJ2-1; cdr3_aa: CASRSASTTTQFF; cdr3_nt: TGTGCCAGTAGATCCGCATCGACTACCACCCAGTTCTTC
d_call: .; v_call: TRBV6-4; clone_size: .; j_call: TRBJ2-7; cdr3_aa: CASRTRDSGPYEQYF; cdr3_nt: TGTGCCAGCAGAACCCGGGATAGCGGACCCTACGAGCAGTACTTC
d_call: .; v_call: TRBV10-1; clone_size: .; j_call: TRBJ1-6; cdr3_aa: CASSEGQLGNGALHF; cdr3_nt: TGCGCCAGCAGCGAAGGACAACTGGGCAACGGAGCCCTCCACTTT
d_call: .; v_call: TRBV18; clone_size: .; j_call: TRBJ2-3; cdr3_aa: CASSRQTSTDTQYF; cdr3_nt: TGTGCCAGCTCTCGACAGACTAGCACAGATACGCAGTATTTT
d_call: .; v_call: TRBV7-9; clone_size: .; j_call: TRBJ2-7; cdr3_aa: CASSLAGPSASNEQYF; cdr3_nt: TGTGCCAGCAGCTTAGCGGGGCCTAGCGCATCTAACGAGCAGTACTTC
d_call: .; v_call: TRBV28; clone_size: .; j_call: TRBJ1-1; cdr3_aa: CASSLGRGGAFF; cdr3_nt: TGTGCCAGCAGTTTAGGACGTGGAGGAGCTTTCTTT
d_call: .; v_call: TRBV6-5; clone_size: .; j_call: TRBJ2-1; cdr3_aa: CASKTLGGIYNEQFF; cdr3_nt: TGTGCCAGCAAAACACTGGGGGGAATCTACAATGAGCAGTTCTTC
d_call: .; v_call: TRBV7-2; clone_size: .; j_call: TRBJ1-4; cdr3_aa: CASSRAGKTNEKLFF; cdr3_nt: TGTGCCAGCAGCCGAGCGGGGAAAACTAATGAAAAACTGTTTTTT
d_call: .; v_call: TRBV14; clone_size: .; j_call: TRBJ2-7; cdr3_aa: CASSQSTGEPYEQYF; cdr3_nt: TGTGCCAGCAGCCAGAGTACGGGGGAGCCCTACGAGCAGTACTTC
d_call: .; v_call: TRBV4-2; clone_size: few; j_call: TRBJ1-1; cdr3_aa: CASSQIQGETEAFF; cdr3_nt: TGTGCCAGCAGCCAAATCCAGGGTGAGACTGAAGCTTTCTTT
d_call: TRBD1; v_call: TRBV5-1; clone_size: .; j_call: TRBJ2-1; cdr3_aa: CASSLDTGTGSNEQFF; cdr3_nt: TGCGCCAGCAGCTTGGATACCGGGACAGGGTCCAATGAGCAGTTCTTC
d_call: TRBD1; v_call: TRBV15; clone_size: .; j_call: TRBJ2-6; cdr3_aa: CATSIGTGGAGANVLTF; cdr3_nt: TGTGCCACCAGCATAGGGACAGGGGGCGCTGGGGCCAACGTCCTGACTTTC
d_call: .; v_call: TRBV9; clone_size: .; j_call: TRBJ2-3; cdr3_aa: CASSPQVSDTQYF; cdr3_nt: TGTGCCAGCAGCCCTCAGGTCTCAGATACGCAGTATTTT
d_call: .; v_call: TRBV30; clone_size: few; j_call: TRBJ1-1; cdr3_aa: CAWERGREAFF; cdr3_nt: TGTGCCTGGGAGAGGGGGAGAGAAGCTTTCTTT
d_call: .; v_call: TRBV5-1; clone_size: .; j_call: TRBJ2-2; cdr3_aa: CASSLVGGTGELFF; cdr3_nt: TGCGCCAGCAGCTTGGTGGGGGGAACCGGGGAGCTGTTTTTT
d_call: TRBD1; v_call: TRBV4-2; clone_size: .; j_call: TRBJ1-2; cdr3_aa: CASSQTGQGAVSYGYTF; cdr3_nt: TGTGCCAGCAGCCAAACGGGACAGGGGGCAGTCAGCTATGGCTACACCTTC